These T cell receptor beta chains were read from a single sample in a study of Graves' ophthalmopathy and Graves' hyperthyroidism. Each CDR3 protein is one row after TCRdb ran MiXCR on the multiplex PCR reads. The sample records some 240,000 distinct CDR3 sequences, 40% to 50% being singletons. Sequenced input: peripheral blood. These receptor sequences come from an adult man with Graves' ophthalmopathy. The CDR3 runs from the conserved cysteine through the conserved F or W. The D gene is left open where the match is weak. Clone size, where shown, is once, few, many, or a class for clones that have expanded.

abundance: few
d_gene: NA
v_gene: TRBV5-1
j_gene: TRBJ1-1
CDR3nt: TGCGCCAGCAGCCGACCTCCGGGACATCTAAACACTGAAGCTTTCTTT
CDR3aa: CASSRPPGHLNTEAFF

abundance: many
d_gene: TRBD1
v_gene: TRBV11-1
j_gene: TRBJ2-2
CDR3nt: TGTGCCAGCAGCTTAGGGAGGAGGGACAGGCCCACCGGGGAGCTGTTTTTT
CDR3aa: CASSLGRRDRPTGELFF

abundance: NA
d_gene: NA
v_gene: TRBV19
j_gene: TRBJ1-5
CDR3nt: TGTGCCAGTAGTGACCCCGGGTCCCCCCTGAATAGCAATCAGCCCCAGCATTTT
CDR3aa: CASSDPGSPLNSNQPQHF

abundance: NA
d_gene: TRBD2
v_gene: TRBV24-1
j_gene: TRBJ2-7
CDR3nt: TGTGCCAGCCTAGGCGGGGGGCCGATCTCCTACGAGCAGTACTTC
CDR3aa: CASLGGGPISYEQYF

abundance: NA
d_gene: NA
v_gene: TRBV19
j_gene: TRBJ1-6
CDR3nt: TGTGCCAGTAGTATAGATACAGTTTCACCCCTCCACTTT
CDR3aa: CASSIDTVSPLHF

abundance: NA
d_gene: TRBD2
v_gene: TRBV9
j_gene: TRBJ2-5
CDR3nt: TGTGCCAGCAGCAGGGCTAGCGGGAGACAAGAGACCCAGTACTTC
CDR3aa: CASSRASGRQETQYF

abundance: once
d_gene: TRBD1
v_gene: TRBV29-1
j_gene: TRBJ1-1
CDR3nt: TGCAGCGTTGAAGCCGATCCCGGGACAGCGCTATACACTGAAGCTTTCTTT
CDR3aa: CSVEADPGTALYTEAFF

abundance: few
d_gene: NA
v_gene: TRBV14
j_gene: TRBJ2-7
CDR3nt: TGTGCCAGCAGCCAAGTGGGCTACGAGCAGTACTTC
CDR3aa: CASSQVGYEQYF

abundance: many
d_gene: NA
v_gene: TRBV2
j_gene: TRBJ1-3
CDR3nt: TGTGCCAGCAGTGAACGGCTAACGAGAGGAAACACCATATATTTT
CDR3aa: CASSERLTRGNTIYF

abundance: many
d_gene: TRBD2
v_gene: TRBV7-9
j_gene: TRBJ2-2
CDR3nt: TGTGCCAGCAGTTTGGGGGGGGGCACCGGGGAGCTGTTTTTT
CDR3aa: CASSLGGGTGELFF

abundance: few
d_gene: TRBD1
v_gene: TRBV7-8
j_gene: TRBJ2-2
CDR3nt: TGTGCCAGCAGCTTAATGACAGGGTTTTCCGGGGAGCTGTTTTTT
CDR3aa: CASSLMTGFSGELFF

abundance: few
d_gene: NA
v_gene: TRBV19
j_gene: TRBJ1-5
CDR3nt: TGTGCCAGTAGAGGCAACGGGGCTTTCAATCAGCCCCAGCATTTT
CDR3aa: CASRGNGAFNQPQHF

abundance: few
d_gene: TRBD2
v_gene: TRBV6-2/TRBV6-3
j_gene: TRBJ2-5
CDR3nt: TGTGCCAGCGGGACTAGCGGGGGAGGAAAGACCCAGTACTTC
CDR3aa: CASGTSGGGKTQYF

abundance: few
d_gene: NA
v_gene: TRBV7-7
j_gene: TRBJ2-5
CDR3nt: TGTGCTAGCAGCTACGTTGGGGAGACCCAGTACTTC
CDR3aa: CASSYVGETQYF